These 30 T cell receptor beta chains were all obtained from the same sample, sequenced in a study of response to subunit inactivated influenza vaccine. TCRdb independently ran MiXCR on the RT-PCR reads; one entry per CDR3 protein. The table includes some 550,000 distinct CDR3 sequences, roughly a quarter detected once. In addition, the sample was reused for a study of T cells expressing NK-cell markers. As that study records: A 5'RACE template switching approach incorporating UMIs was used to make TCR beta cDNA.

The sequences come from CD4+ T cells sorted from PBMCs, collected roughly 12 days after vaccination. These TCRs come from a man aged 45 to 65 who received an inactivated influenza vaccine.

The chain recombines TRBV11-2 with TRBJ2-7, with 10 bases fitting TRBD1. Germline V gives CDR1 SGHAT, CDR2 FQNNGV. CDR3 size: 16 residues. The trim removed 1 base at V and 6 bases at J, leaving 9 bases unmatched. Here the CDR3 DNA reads TGTGCCAGCAGCTTAGCCCGCGGACAGGGGGTTGTCGAGCAGTACTTC. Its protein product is CASSLARGQGVVEQYF.

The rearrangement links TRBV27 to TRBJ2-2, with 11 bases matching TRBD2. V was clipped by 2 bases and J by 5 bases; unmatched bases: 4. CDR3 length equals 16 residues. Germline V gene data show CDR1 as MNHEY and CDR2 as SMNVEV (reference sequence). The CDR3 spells CASSLTSGGWTGELFF. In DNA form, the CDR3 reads TGTGCCAGCAGTTTAACTAGCGGGGGTTGGACCGGGGAGCTGTTTTTT.

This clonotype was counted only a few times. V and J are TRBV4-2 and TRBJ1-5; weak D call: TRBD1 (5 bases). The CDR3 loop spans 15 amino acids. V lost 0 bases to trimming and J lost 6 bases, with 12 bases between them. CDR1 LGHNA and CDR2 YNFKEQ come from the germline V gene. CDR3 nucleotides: TGTGCCAGCAGCCAAGAGGGTAGGGGTGGTCAGCCCCAGCATTTT. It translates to CASSQEGRGGQPQHF.

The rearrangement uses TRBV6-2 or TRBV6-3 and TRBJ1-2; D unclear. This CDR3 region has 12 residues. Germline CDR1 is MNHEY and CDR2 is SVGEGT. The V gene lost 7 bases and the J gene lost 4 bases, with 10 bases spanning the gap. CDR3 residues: CASTEGIYGYTF. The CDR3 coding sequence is TGTGCCAGCACCGAGGGAATCTATGGCTACACCTTC.

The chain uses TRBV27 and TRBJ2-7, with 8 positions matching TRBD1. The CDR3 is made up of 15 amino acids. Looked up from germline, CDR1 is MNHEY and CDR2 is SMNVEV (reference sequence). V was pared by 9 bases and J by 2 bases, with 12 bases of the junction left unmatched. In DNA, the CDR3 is TGTGCCAGACGCCCCCGGGGCAGGGGGCCCTACGAGCAGTACTTC. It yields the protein CARRPRGRGPYEQYF.

CDR3 sequence: CASSQEWQGFEQYF. The CDR3 DNA follows: TGTGCCAGCAGCCAAGAATGGCAGGGGTTCGAGCAGTACTTC. V and J are TRBV3-1 and TRBJ2-7, with D possibly TRBD1 on 6 matching bases. The length of the CDR3 is 14 residues. Germline assignment: CDR1 LGHDT and CDR2 YNNKEL (reference sequence). The germline V and J ends were trimmed by 0 bases and 6 bases, with 12 bases remaining between them.

The CDR3 is CAISEGRLEQYF. In nucleotides, the CDR3 is TGTGCCATCAGTGAGGGCCGCCTCGAGCAGTACTTC. The chain links TRBV10-3 to TRBJ2-7; D not certain. CDR1 is ENHRY and CDR2 is SYGVKD in the germline V gene. The V end was cut by 2 bases, the J end by 6 bases, with 8 bases between. The CDR3 is 12 amino acids.

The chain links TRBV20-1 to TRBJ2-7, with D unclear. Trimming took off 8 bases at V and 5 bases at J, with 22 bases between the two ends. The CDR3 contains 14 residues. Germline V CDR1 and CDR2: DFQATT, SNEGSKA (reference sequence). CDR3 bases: TGCAGTTCAATACTCCCCAGAGGCAGTCACGAGCAGTACTTC. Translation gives CSSILPRGSHEQYF.

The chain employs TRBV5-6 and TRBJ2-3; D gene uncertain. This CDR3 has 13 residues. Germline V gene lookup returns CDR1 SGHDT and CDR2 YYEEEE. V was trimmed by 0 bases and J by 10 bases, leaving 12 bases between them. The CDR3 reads CASSLEASHPQYF. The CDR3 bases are TGTGCCAGCAGCTTGGAGGCCAGCCACCCGCAGTATTTT. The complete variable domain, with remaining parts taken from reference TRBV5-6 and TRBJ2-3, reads DAGVTQSPTHLIKTRGQQVTLRCSPKSGHDTVSWYQQALGQGPQFIFQYYEEEERQRGNFPDRFSGHQFPNYSSELNVNALLLGDSALYLCASSLEASHPQYFGPGTRLTVL.

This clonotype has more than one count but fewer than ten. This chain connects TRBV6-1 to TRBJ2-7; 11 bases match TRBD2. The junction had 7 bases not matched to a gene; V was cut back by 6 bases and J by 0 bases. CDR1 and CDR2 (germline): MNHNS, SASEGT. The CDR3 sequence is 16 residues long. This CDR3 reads CASRHIAGGSSYEQYF. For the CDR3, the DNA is TGTGCCAGCAGACACATAGCGGGAGGGAGCTCCTACGAGCAGTACTTC.

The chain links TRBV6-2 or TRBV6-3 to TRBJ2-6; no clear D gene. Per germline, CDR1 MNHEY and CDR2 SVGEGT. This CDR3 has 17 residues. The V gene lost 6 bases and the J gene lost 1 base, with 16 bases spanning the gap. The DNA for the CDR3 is TGTGCCAGCAGCGATTCCTACAGCGAATCTGGGGCCAACGTCCTGACTTTC. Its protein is CASSDSYSESGANVLTF.

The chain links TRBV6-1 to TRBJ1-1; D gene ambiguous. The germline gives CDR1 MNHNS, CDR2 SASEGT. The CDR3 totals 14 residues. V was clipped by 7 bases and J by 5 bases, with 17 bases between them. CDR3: CASTVTLGGTEAFF. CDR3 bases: TGTGCCAGCACCGTGACACTTGGAGGGACTGAAGCTTTCTTT.

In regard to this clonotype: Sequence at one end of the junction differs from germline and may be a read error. The CDR3 loop reads CASSFKGNSYEHYF. The CDR3 DNA follows: TGTGCCAGCAGCTTTAAAGGAAACTCCTACGAGCACTACTTC. The genes are TRBV7-2 and TRBJ2-7; D not certain. Germline-derived CDR1 and CDR2 are SGHTA and FQGNSA. The CDR3 length is 14 residues.

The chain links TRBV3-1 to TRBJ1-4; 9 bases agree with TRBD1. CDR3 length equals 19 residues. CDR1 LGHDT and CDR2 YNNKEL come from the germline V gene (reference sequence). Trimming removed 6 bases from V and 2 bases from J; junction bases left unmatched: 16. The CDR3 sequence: CASSRTPGQGPRTNEKLFF. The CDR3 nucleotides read TGTGCCAGCAGTCGGACTCCGGGACAGGGCCCGAGGACTAATGAAAAACTGTTTTTT.

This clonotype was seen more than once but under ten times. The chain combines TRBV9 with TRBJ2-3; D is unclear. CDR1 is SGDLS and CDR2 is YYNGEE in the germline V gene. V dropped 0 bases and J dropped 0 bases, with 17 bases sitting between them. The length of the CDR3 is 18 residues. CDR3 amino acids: CASSVGPGAAVSTDTQYF. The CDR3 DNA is TGTGCCAGCAGCGTAGGTCCAGGCGCGGCCGTCAGCACAGATACGCAGTATTTT.

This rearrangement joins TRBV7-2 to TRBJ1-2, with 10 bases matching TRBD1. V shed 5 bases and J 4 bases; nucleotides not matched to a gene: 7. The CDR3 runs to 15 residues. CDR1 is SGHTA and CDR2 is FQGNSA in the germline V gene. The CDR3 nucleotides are TGTGCCAGCAGCGCCGACAGGGGGCCAATCTATGGCTACACCTTC. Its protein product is CASSADRGPIYGYTF.

The DNA of the CDR3 is TGCAGTGGGGCGGTGGGGCGGGCAGATACGCAGTATTTT. Its protein product is CSGAVGRADTQYF. The chain recombines TRBV20-1 with TRBJ2-3; D is possibly TRBD1 or TRBD2 (5 bases each). The CDR3 sequence is 13 residues long. CDR1 and CDR2 (germline): DFQATT, SNEGSKA (reference sequence). V was cut by 7 bases and J by 4 bases, with 15 bases left in between.

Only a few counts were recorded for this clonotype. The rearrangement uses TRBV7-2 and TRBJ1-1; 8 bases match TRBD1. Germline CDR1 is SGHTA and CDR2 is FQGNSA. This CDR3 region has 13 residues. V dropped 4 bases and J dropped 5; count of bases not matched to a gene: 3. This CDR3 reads CASSSDRVTEAFF. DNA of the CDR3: TGTGCCAGCAGCTCGGACAGGGTTACTGAAGCTTTCTTT.

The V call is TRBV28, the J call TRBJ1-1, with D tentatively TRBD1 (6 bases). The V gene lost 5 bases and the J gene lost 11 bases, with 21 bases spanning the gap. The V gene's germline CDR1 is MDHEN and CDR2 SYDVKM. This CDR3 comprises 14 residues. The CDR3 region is CASSPSAGEIWAFF. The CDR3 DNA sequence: TGTGCCAGCAGTCCCTCGGCAGGGGAGATTTGGGCTTTCTTT.

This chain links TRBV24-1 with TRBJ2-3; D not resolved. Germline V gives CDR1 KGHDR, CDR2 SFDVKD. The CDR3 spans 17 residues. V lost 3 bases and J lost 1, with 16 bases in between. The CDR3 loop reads CATSDRFVELGTDTQYF. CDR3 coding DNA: TGTGCCACCAGTGATCGATTCGTTGAATTGGGCACAGATACGCAGTATTTT.

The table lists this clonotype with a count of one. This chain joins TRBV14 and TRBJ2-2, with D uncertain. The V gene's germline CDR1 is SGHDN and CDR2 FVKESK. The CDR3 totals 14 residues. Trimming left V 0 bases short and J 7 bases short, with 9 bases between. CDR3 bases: TGTGCCAGCAGCCAAGATCTCGGTTACGGGGAGCTGTTTTTT. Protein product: CASSQDLGYGELFF. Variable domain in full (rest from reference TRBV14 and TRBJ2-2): EAGVTQFPSHSVIEKGQTVTLRCDPISGHDNLYWYRRVMGKEIKFLLHFVKESKQDESGMPNNRFLAERTGGTYSTLKVQPAELEDSGVYFCASSQDLGYGELFFGEGSRLTVL.

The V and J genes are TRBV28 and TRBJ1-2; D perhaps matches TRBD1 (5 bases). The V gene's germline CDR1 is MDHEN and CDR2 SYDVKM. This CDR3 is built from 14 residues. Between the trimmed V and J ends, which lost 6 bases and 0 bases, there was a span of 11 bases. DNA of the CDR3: TGTGCCAGCAGGGGGATGACAGCTAACTATGGCTACACCTTC. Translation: CASRGMTANYGYTF.

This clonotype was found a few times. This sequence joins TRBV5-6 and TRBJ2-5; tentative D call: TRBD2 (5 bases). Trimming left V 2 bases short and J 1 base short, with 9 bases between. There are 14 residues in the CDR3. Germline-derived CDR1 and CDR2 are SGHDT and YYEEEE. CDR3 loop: CASSLTRLQETQYF. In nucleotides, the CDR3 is TGTGCCAGCAGCTTAACTAGGCTCCAAGAGACCCAGTACTTC.

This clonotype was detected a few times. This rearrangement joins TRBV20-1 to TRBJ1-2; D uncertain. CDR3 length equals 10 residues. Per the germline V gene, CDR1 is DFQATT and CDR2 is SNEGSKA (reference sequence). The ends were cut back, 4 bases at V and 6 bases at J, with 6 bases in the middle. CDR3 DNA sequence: TGCAGTGCTATCGGGGATGGCTACACCTTC. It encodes CSAIGDGYTF.

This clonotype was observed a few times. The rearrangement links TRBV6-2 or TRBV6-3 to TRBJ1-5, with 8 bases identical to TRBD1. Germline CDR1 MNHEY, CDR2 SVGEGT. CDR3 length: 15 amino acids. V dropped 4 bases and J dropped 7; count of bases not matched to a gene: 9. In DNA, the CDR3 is TGTGCCAGCAGTTTCAACACAGGGGGTGGACAGCCCCAGCATTTT. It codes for CASSFNTGGGQPQHF.

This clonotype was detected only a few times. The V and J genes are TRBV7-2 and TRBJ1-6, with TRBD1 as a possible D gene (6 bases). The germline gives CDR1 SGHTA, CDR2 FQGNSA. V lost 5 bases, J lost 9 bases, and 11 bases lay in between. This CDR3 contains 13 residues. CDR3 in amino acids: CASSLRDTSPLHF. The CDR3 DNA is TGTGCCAGCAGCCTCCGGGACACTTCACCCCTCCACTTT.

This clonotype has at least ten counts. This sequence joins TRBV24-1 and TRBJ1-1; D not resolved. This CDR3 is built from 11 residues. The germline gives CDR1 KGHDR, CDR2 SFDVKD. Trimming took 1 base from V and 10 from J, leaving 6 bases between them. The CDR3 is CATSDLRRAFF. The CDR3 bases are TGTGCCACCAGTGATTTACGTCGAGCTTTCTTT.

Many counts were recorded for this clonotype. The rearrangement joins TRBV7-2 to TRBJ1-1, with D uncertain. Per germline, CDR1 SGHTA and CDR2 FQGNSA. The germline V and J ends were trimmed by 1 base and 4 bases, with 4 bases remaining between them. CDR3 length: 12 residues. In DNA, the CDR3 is TGTGCCAGCAGCTTAGACGTCACTGAAGCTTTCTTT. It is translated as CASSLDVTEAFF.

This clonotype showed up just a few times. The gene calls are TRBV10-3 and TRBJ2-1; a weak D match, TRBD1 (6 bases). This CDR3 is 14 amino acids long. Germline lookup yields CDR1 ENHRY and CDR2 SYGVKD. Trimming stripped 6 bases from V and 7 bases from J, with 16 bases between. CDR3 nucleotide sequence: TGTGCCATCAGCCGGACAGAGGCTAGGAATGAGCAGTTCTTC. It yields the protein CAISRTEARNEQFF.

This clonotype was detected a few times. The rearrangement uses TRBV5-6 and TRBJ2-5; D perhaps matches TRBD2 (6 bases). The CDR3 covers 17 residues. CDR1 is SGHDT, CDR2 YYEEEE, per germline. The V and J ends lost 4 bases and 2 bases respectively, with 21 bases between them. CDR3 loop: CASSLEGLNLKQETQYF. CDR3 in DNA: TGTGCCAGCAGCCTGGAGGGCCTAAACTTAAAGCAAGAGACCCAGTACTTC. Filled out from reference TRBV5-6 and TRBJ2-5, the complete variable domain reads DAGVTQSPTHLIKTRGQQVTLRCSPKSGHDTVSWYQQALGQGPQFIFQYYEEEERQRGNFPDRFSGHQFPNYSSELNVNALLLGDSALYLCASSLEGLNLKQETQYFGPGTRLLVL.